The 20 T cell receptor beta chains listed next were all sequenced from one sample in a study of T cell clonality in common variable immunodeficiency. Repertoires were generated with immunoSEQ multiplex PCR, while TCRdb's copy carries only in-frame clones and drops some. This repertoire lists around 45,000 clones without singletons; 10% sits in the top ten. The sequenced material came from peripheral blood mononuclear cells. The receptors shown here come from a person aged 18 to 75 in good health.

This clone was seen many times. The CDR3 extends 3 residues past the end of the read, so its final part is completed from the germline J gene. The gene calls are TRBV7-2 and TRBJ2-7, with D hard to call. The germline V gene has CDR1 SGHTA and CDR2 FQGNSA. V was shortened by 5 bases and J by 5 bases, with 16 bases between the two germline ends. The length of the CDR3 is 14 residues. CDR3 loop: CASSTPSPRHEQYF. Incomplete CDR3 DNA: TGTGCCAGCAGCACTCCGTCCCCCCGTCACGAG.

This clone was recorded at least ten times. The observed sequence ends 3 residues before the CDR3 terminus, with the missing tail filled in from the germline J gene. J is TRBJ2-6 and V is TRBV19, with D unresolved. Germline values: CDR1 LNHDA, CDR2 SQIVND (reference sequence). The length of the CDR3 is 15 residues. Deletions cut 5 bases from V and 0 bases from J, with 8 bases between. Partial CDR3 DNA: TGTGCCAGTAGTCCTAAGTCCTCTGGGGCCAACGTC. Translating it yields CASSPKSSGANV. The full CDR3 sequence reads CASSPKSSGANVLTF. Using reference TRBV19 and TRBJ2-6 for the parts outside the CDR3, the full variable domain is DGGITQSPKYLFRKEGQNVTLSCEQNLNHDAMYWYRQDPGQGLRLIYYSQIVNDFQKGDIAEGYSVSREKKESFPLTVTSAQKNPTAFYLCASSPKSSGANVLTFGAGSRLTVL.

This clone was counted many times. Read data end 3 residues before the CDR3 end; the end is taken from the germline J gene. The J gene is TRBJ1-1, the V gene TRBV5-5; D might be TRBD1 (6 bases). Between the trimmed V and J ends, which lost 8 bases and 1 base, there was a span of 9 bases. The CDR3 is made up of 12 amino acids. Per germline, CDR1 SGHKS and CDR2 YYEKEE (reference sequence). CDR3 amino acids: CARKQGNTEAFF. The DNA read from the CDR3 is TGTGCCAGGAAACAGGGGAACACTGAA.

The sample holds many counts of this clone. The observed sequence ends 3 residues before the CDR3 terminus, with the missing tail filled in from the germline J gene. The chain combines TRBV20-1 with TRBJ2-5; 11 bases are a match to TRBD2. J gave up 7 bases and V 5 bases, and 9 bases lay outside the gene matches. This CDR3 is built from 14 residues. The germline V gene encodes CDR1 DFQATT and CDR2 SNEGSKA (reference sequence). CDR3 bases read: TGCAGTGCTCCTACTAGCGGGAGAGCCGTGACC. Its protein product is CSAPTSGRAVT. The whole CDR3 is CSAPTSGRAVTQYF.

This clone showed up many times. The CDR3 is cut off 3 residues early in the read; its end comes from the germline J gene. V gene TRBV19 combines with J gene TRBJ2-7, with TRBD1 identical over 7 bases. CDR1 and CDR2 from the germline V gene are LNHDA and SQIVND (reference sequence). This CDR3 comprises 15 residues. The V gene end was trimmed by 1 base and the J gene end by 3 bases; junction bases not matched to a gene: 6. The part of the CDR3 DNA that was read is TGTGCCAGTAGTATAGGGGCAGGGGGTCTCTACGAG. As protein: CASSIGAGGLYE. The whole CDR3 is CASSIGAGGLYEQYF.

This clone was picked up many times. The read is 3 residues too short to cover the CDR3 end, so that end is filled in from the germline J gene. The chain uses TRBV28 and TRBJ1-2; D unclear. The germline gives CDR1 MDHEN, CDR2 SYDVKM. Deletions cut 3 bases from V and 2 bases from J, with 4 bases between. CDR3 length: 12 amino acids. CDR3 in amino acids: CASSLGNYGYTF. The sequenced part of the CDR3 DNA is TGTGCCAGCAGTTTGGGCAACTATGGC.

This clone was counted many times. The read ends 3 residues shy of where the CDR3 ends; the end is completed using the germline J gene. The chain uses TRBV7-7 and TRBJ2-5; a weak D match, TRBD1 (6 bases). The CDR3 runs 14 residues. The germline V and J ends were trimmed by 1 base and 6 bases, with 12 bases remaining between them. Per the germline V gene, CDR1 is SSHAT and CDR2 is FNYEAQ (reference sequence). The DNA read from the CDR3 is TGTGCCAGCAGCTTAGTTTCTACAGGGCAGACC. Translated, it gives CASSLVSTGQT. The full CDR3 protein is CASSLVSTGQTQYF.

At least ten counts were recorded for this clone. The sequence runs out 3 residues before the end of the CDR3; the remainder is reconstructed from the germline J gene. J is TRBJ2-5 and V is TRBV7-9; the D gene is possibly TRBD1 (7 bases). CDR3 length: 13 residues. V lost 3 bases, J lost 5 bases, and 10 bases lay in between. Germline lookup yields CDR1 SEHNR and CDR2 FQNEAQ (reference sequence). This CDR3 reads CASSLSGGETQYF. The CDR3 DNA, read in part, is TGTGCCAGCAGCTTGTCAGGGGGGGAGACC. Supplemented by reference TRBV7-9 and TRBJ2-5, the full variable domain reads DTGVSQNPRHKITKRGQNVTFRCDPISEHNRLYWYRQTLGQGPEFLTYFQNEAQLEKSRLLSDRFSAERPKGSFSTLEIQRTEQGDSAMYLCASSLSGGETQYFGPGTRLLVL.

This clone was picked up many times. The sequenced fragment ends 3 residues before the CDR3 boundary, so the rest is inferred from the germline J gene. V gene TRBV20-1 combines with J gene TRBJ2-3; TRBD1 might be the D (5 bases). V was cut by 3 bases and J by 4 bases, with 14 bases left in between. Germline-derived CDR1 and CDR2 are DFQATT and SNEGSKA (reference sequence). CDR3 length equals 14 residues. The sequenced part of the CDR3 DNA is TGCAGTGCTAGGCATCGGAAAGGGGCAGATACG. It encodes CSARHRKGADT. The complete CDR3 sequence is CSARHRKGADTQYF.

This clone has at least ten counts. The read terminates 3 residues before the CDR3 end, so the remaining end is supplied by the germline J gene. The chain carries TRBV28 and TRBJ1-1; perhaps TRBD1 as D (5 bases). Between the trimmed V and J ends, which lost 2 bases and 4 bases, there was a span of 14 bases. Germline CDR1 MDHEN, CDR2 SYDVKM. The CDR3 consists of 15 residues. The CDR3 is CASSLRGVGVTEAFF. CDR3 DNA (partial): TGTGCCAGCAGTTTACGTGGCGTAGGGGTCACTGAA.

This clone showed up many times. The CDR3 end is not reached by the read, which stops 3 residues before it; the germline J gene fills it in. J is TRBJ2-2 and V is TRBV5-6; possible D gene TRBD2, 5 bases. The V and J ends lost 0 bases and 4 bases respectively, with 7 bases between them. Germline CDR1 SGHDT, CDR2 YYEEEE. CDR3 size: 14 residues. The CDR3 is CASSLGGGTGELFF. The CDR3 bases that were read are TGTGCCAGCAGCTTGGGCGGAGGCACCGGGGAG.

In this sample, this clone turned up many times. The sequence runs out 3 residues before the end of the CDR3; the remainder is reconstructed from the germline J gene. This chain uses TRBV7-7 with TRBJ2-3; D ambiguous. This CDR3 is 13 amino acids long. In germline, CDR1 is SSHAT, CDR2 FNYEAQ (reference sequence). V lost 2 bases, J lost 5 bases, and 8 bases lay in between. CDR3 sequence reads: CASSLKGKDTQYF. The part of the CDR3 DNA that was read is TGTGCCAGCAGCTTAAAAGGCAAAGATACG. Full variable domain (outside the CDR3, taken from reference TRBV7-7 and TRBJ2-3): GAGVSQSPRYKVTKRGQDVTLRCDPISSHATLYWYQQALGQGPEFLTYFNYEAQPDKSGLPSDRFSAERPEGSISTLTIQRTEQRDSAMYRCASSLKGKDTQYFGPGTRLTVL.

This clone has ten or more counts. The read terminates 3 residues ahead of where the CDR3 ends, so the germline J gene completes it. This rearrangement joins TRBV20-1 to TRBJ1-4; D not certain. The CDR3 consists of 13 residues. CDR1 is DFQATT, CDR2 SNEGSKA, per germline (reference sequence). Trimming pared 5 bases from V and 8 bases from J, leaving 15 bases between. The covered CDR3 bases are TGCAGTGCTTTCCCGACGGAAGGGGAAAAA. Translation: CSAFPTEGEK. The full CDR3 reads CSAFPTEGEKLFF.

This clone has a count of ten or more. Read data end 3 residues before the CDR3 end; the end is taken from the germline J gene. The chain employs TRBV20-1 and TRBJ1-6, with D perhaps matching TRBD1 (5 bases). From germline, CDR1 is DFQATT and CDR2 SNEGSKA (reference sequence). V was clipped by 0 bases and J by 9 bases, with 12 bases between them. This CDR3 contains 14 residues. Here the CDR3 reads CSARDSWTSSPLHF. CDR3 bases read: TGCAGTGCTAGAGATTCTTGGACAAGTTCACCC.

Ten or more counts support this clone. The read ends 3 residues early relative to the CDR3; the germline J gene fills the gap. V is TRBV6-4 and J is TRBJ2-3; the D gene is possibly TRBD2 (6 bases). CDR3 length: 14 amino acids. Trimming cost V 6 bases and J 0 bases, with 10 bases left between them. Germline V gene data show CDR1 as MRHNA and CDR2 as SNTAGT. The covered CDR3 bases are TGTGCCAGCAGACCCGGGGGTAGCACAGATACG. Its translation is CASRPGGSTDT. The complete CDR3 reads CASRPGGSTDTQYF.

This clone appeared many times. Read sequence stops 3 residues before the CDR3 end, and the germline J gene provides the missing end. V gene TRBV6-1 combines with J gene TRBJ1-3, with D maybe TRBD1 (5 bases). The CDR3 totals 17 residues. V was cut by 2 bases and J by 1 base, with 15 bases left in between. Germline CDR1 MNHNS, CDR2 SASEGT. The CDR3 region is CASSERTPTYSGNTIYF. The sequenced CDR3 bases are TGTGCCAGCAGTGAAAGGACACCAACTTATTCTGGAAACACC.

Ten or more counts support this clone. The read is 3 residues too short to cover the CDR3 end, so that end is filled in from the germline J gene. The chain links TRBV19 to TRBJ2-5; 9 nucleotides match TRBD1. This CDR3 comprises 15 residues. The V segment lost 8 bases and the J segment 4 bases; nucleotides outside the gene matches: 11. Germline V CDR1 and CDR2: LNHDA, SQIVND (reference sequence). CDR3 residues: CASRTGTGWGETQYF. The covered CDR3 bases are TGTGCCAGTCGAACCGGGACAGGGTGGGGAGAGACC.

This clone came up many times. Read coverage stops 3 residues before the CDR3 terminus; the germline J gene supplies the remainder. This sequence joins TRBV9 and TRBJ2-5; 8 bases are shared with TRBD2. The CDR3 runs to 14 residues. Per germline, CDR1 SGDLS and CDR2 YYNGEE. V lost 0 bases and J lost 5; bases outside the gene matches: 3. This CDR3 is CASSVVSSGETQYF. The CDR3 bases that were read are TGTGCCAGCAGCGTAGTTTCTAGCGGGGAGACC.

This clone appeared many times. Read data end 3 residues before the CDR3 end; the end is taken from the germline J gene. This chain joins TRBV9 and TRBJ2-7, with D possibly being TRBD1 (5 bases). V was pared by 2 bases and J by 5 bases, with 8 bases between. Germline CDR1 is SGDLS and CDR2 is YYNGEE. The CDR3 extends over 12 amino acids. CDR3 DNA, as far as it was read: TGTGCCAGCAGCGTGGGGCGGAACGAG. Translating it yields CASSVGRNE. The full CDR3 reads CASSVGRNEQYF.

This clone was recorded at least ten times. Read coverage stops 3 residues before the CDR3 terminus; the germline J gene supplies the remainder. The chain carries TRBV7-3 and TRBJ2-1; the D is unclear. Per germline, CDR1 SGHTA and CDR2 FQGTGA. Trimming took 4 bases from V and 0 from J, leaving 16 bases between them. There are 17 residues in the CDR3. The chain's CDR3 is CASSSTYIQNSYNEQFF. The CDR3 DNA, read in part, is TGTGCCAGCAGCTCGACATATATACAGAACTCCTACAATGAG. The full variable domain, rest sourced from reference TRBV7-3 and TRBJ2-1, is GAGVSQTPSNKVTEKGKYVELRCDPISGHTALYWYRQSLGQGPEFLIYFQGTGAADDSGLPNDRFFAVRPEGSVSTLKIQRTERGDSAVYLCASSSTYIQNSYNEQFFGPGTRLTVL.